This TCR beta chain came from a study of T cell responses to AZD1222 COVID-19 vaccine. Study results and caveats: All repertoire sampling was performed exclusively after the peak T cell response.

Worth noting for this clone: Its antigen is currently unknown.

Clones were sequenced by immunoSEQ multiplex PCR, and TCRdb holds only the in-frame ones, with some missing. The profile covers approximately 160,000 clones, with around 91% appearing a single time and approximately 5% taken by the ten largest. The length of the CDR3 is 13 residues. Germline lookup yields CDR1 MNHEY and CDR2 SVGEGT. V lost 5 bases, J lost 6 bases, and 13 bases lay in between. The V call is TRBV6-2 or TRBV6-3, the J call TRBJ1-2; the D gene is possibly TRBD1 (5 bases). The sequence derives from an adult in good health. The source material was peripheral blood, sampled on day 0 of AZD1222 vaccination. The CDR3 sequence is CASSLQGLDGYTF. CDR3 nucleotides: TGTGCCAGCAGTCTCCAGGGTTTGGATGGCTACACCTTC.